These T cell receptor beta chains were read from a single sample in a study of cytomegalovirus exposure and HLA in healthy donors. The assay was immunoSEQ multiplex PCR, and TCRdb's table has in-frame clones only and misses some. Here the sample spans 200,000 to 250,000 clones, approximately 70% being singletons. Sequencing was done on a sample of PBMCs. Receptors were obtained from a woman between 25 and 40 years old in good health and CMV-seronegative. Each CDR3 is given with its conserved first and last residue. Each record gives: D gene, V gene, J gene, clone size, CDR3 length, CDR3 protein, CDR3 DNA. D genes are given only for firm matches. Not all rows give a size; the values are once, few, many and, for expanded clones, a class.

d_gene: -
v_gene: TRBV9
j_gene: TRBJ1-1
abundance: -
len: 16
CDR3aa: CASSVNGQHGNTEAFF
CDR3nt: TGTGCCAGCAGCGTCAATGGACAGCACGGGAACACTGAAGCTTTCTTT

d_gene: TRBD2
v_gene: TRBV6-1
j_gene: TRBJ2-3
abundance: few
len: 14
CDR3aa: CASSLAGGPHTQYF
CDR3nt: TGTGCCAGCAGTTTAGCGGGAGGGCCACATACGCAGTATTTT

d_gene: TRBD1
v_gene: TRBV4-1
j_gene: TRBJ1-1
abundance: few
len: 15
CDR3aa: CASSISGTGGTEAFF
CDR3nt: TGCGCCAGCAGCATATCCGGGACAGGAGGAACTGAAGCTTTCTTT

d_gene: -
v_gene: TRBV7-9
j_gene: TRBJ1-2
abundance: few
len: 13
CDR3aa: CASSPDGDYGYTF
CDR3nt: TGTGCCAGCAGCCCCGACGGAGACTATGGCTACACCTTC

d_gene: -
v_gene: TRBV5-1
j_gene: TRBJ2-3
abundance: few
len: 14
CDR3aa: CASSLIAAKDTQYF
CDR3nt: TGCGCCAGCAGCTTGATAGCAGCCAAAGATACGCAGTATTTT

d_gene: TRBD1
v_gene: TRBV5-1
j_gene: TRBJ2-5
abundance: -
len: 13
CDR3aa: CASSSDRVETQYF
CDR3nt: TGCGCCAGCAGCTCGGACAGGGTGGAGACCCAGTACTTC

d_gene: TRBD2
v_gene: TRBV19
j_gene: TRBJ2-4
abundance: -
len: 18
CDR3aa: CASSIIAGGGGGKNIQYF
CDR3nt: TGTGCCAGTAGTATTATAGCGGGAGGGGGAGGTGGTAAAAACATTCAGTACTTC

d_gene: TRBD1
v_gene: TRBV7-8
j_gene: TRBJ1-3
abundance: -
len: 17
CDR3aa: CASSLTYPGQPGNTIYF
CDR3nt: TGTGCCAGCAGCTTAACTTATCCGGGACAGCCCGGAAACACCATATATTTT

d_gene: TRBD1
v_gene: TRBV7-8
j_gene: TRBJ2-7
abundance: once
len: 16
CDR3aa: CASSSRTGTDTYEQYF
CDR3nt: TGTGCCAGCAGCTCCCGAACCGGGACAGACACCTACGAGCAGTACTTC

d_gene: -
v_gene: TRBV25-1
j_gene: TRBJ2-7
abundance: -
len: 14
CDR3aa: CASSDRGGRFEQYF
CDR3nt: TGTGCCAGCAGTGACCGCGGGGGCCGTTTCGAGCAGTACTTC

d_gene: TRBD1
v_gene: TRBV7-9
j_gene: TRBJ1-6
abundance: -
len: 15
CDR3aa: CASSLGDREQAPLHF
CDR3nt: TGTGCCAGCAGCTTAGGGGACAGGGAGCAGGCACCCCTCCACTTT

d_gene: TRBD1
v_gene: TRBV6-5
j_gene: TRBJ1-1
abundance: -
len: 15
CDR3aa: CASTGTRTGRRQAFF
CDR3nt: TGTGCCAGCACCGGAACCCGGACAGGGCGCAGGCAAGCTTTCTTT

d_gene: -
v_gene: TRBV5-8
j_gene: TRBJ2-3
abundance: few
len: 15
CDR3aa: CASSFGRGNTDTQYF
CDR3nt: TGTGCCAGCAGCTTTGGCAGGGGCAACACAGATACGCAGTATTTT

d_gene: TRBD1
v_gene: TRBV10-3
j_gene: TRBJ2-5
abundance: -
len: 17
CDR3aa: CATARFAGTGAEETQYF
CDR3nt: TGTGCCACCGCTAGATTTGCCGGGACAGGGGCCGAAGAGACCCAGTACTTC

d_gene: -
v_gene: TRBV10-2
j_gene: TRBJ1-2
abundance: once
len: 12
CDR3aa: CASYLRGGGYTF
CDR3nt: TGCGCCAGCTATCTCAGGGGCGGCGGCTACACCTTC

d_gene: TRBD1
v_gene: TRBV4-1
j_gene: TRBJ1-2
abundance: -
len: 15
CDR3aa: CASSHRTGGSYGYTF
CDR3nt: TGCGCCAGCAGCCATAGGACAGGGGGAAGTTATGGCTACACCTTC

d_gene: TRBD2
v_gene: TRBV5-4
j_gene: TRBJ2-5
abundance: once
len: 16
CDR3aa: CASSLVSGGLQETQYF
CDR3nt: TGTGCCAGCAGCTTAGTTAGCGGGGGGTTACAAGAGACCCAGTACTTC

d_gene: TRBD1
v_gene: TRBV5-4
j_gene: TRBJ1-1
abundance: few
len: 16
CDR3aa: CASSLRSTGGVTEAFF
CDR3nt: TGTGCCAGCAGCCTCCGCTCTACAGGGGGAGTAACTGAAGCTTTCTTT

d_gene: TRBD1
v_gene: TRBV7-9
j_gene: TRBJ1-1
abundance: -
len: 14
CDR3aa: CASSFQTGPTEAFF
CDR3nt: TGTGCCAGCAGCTTCCAGACAGGGCCCACTGAAGCTTTCTTT

d_gene: TRBD1
v_gene: TRBV5-4
j_gene: TRBJ2-3
abundance: -
len: 16
CDR3aa: CASSVGTGNSADTQYF
CDR3nt: TGTGCCAGCAGCGTCGGGACAGGGAATAGCGCAGATACGCAGTATTTT

d_gene: -
v_gene: TRBV2
j_gene: TRBJ1-5
abundance: -
len: 16
CDR3aa: CASSSSFSPGNQPQHF
CDR3nt: TGTGCCAGCAGTTCCTCTTTTTCCCCCGGCAATCAGCCCCAGCATTTT

d_gene: -
v_gene: TRBV19
j_gene: TRBJ1-1
abundance: -
len: 15
CDR3aa: CASSISGVMNTEAFF
CDR3nt: TGTGCCAGTAGTATATCGGGAGTTATGAACACTGAAGCTTTCTTT

d_gene: TRBD2
v_gene: TRBV5-4
j_gene: TRBJ2-5
abundance: -
len: 17
CDR3aa: CASSLAVGLDGSETQYF
CDR3nt: TGTGCCAGCAGCTTGGCCGTAGGACTAGACGGCTCAGAGACCCAGTACTTC

d_gene: TRBD2
v_gene: TRBV2
j_gene: TRBJ2-1
abundance: -
len: 15
CDR3aa: CASSFGTSGYNEQFF
CDR3nt: TGTGCCAGCAGTTTCGGGACTAGCGGCTACAATGAGCAGTTCTTC